This TCR beta chain originates from a study of CD8 T cells in ankylosing spondylitis. Study-wide points: Typical of ankylosing spondylitis blood, it appeared, was a TCR beta motif of eight highly homologous variants.

The V end lost 0 bases, the J end lost 4 bases, and 12 bases lay between the germline ends. This CDR3 has 15 residues. Germline V gene sequence: CDR1 SGHRS, CDR2 YFSETQ. Quantitative molecular-barcoded 5'-RACE generated the TCR beta libraries. TCRdb reprocessed the 5' RACE reads with MiXCR, giving one entry per CDR3 protein. Counted here are roughly 450,000 distinct CDR3 sequences, approximately 26% occurring once; the ten biggest clones make up over 0.8%. As regards this clonotype: What it recognizes is unknown.

Specimen: blood, either unsorted or a sorted T cell fraction (not recorded which). The chain combines TRBV5-1 with TRBJ2-3; no definite D call. The source of this sequence is a male donor with ankylosing spondylitis. In DNA, the CDR3 is TGCGCCAGCAGCTTGGAGCCGTCTTCGGCAGATACGCAGTATTTT. Translated, it gives CASSLEPSSADTQYF.